Reported below is one T cell receptor beta chain. The CDR3 is 15 residues long. Per germline, CDR1 MNHEY and CDR2 SMNVEV (reference sequence). Unmatched junction bases numbered 12, after V lost 5 bases and J lost 7 bases. The source of the sample is a study of blood T cell repertoires in COVID-19. Turning to the study itself: Samples of COVID-19 (acute and convalescent) were obtained from the United States, Italy and Spain. T cells, B-cell-depleted T cells, or PBMCs supplied cDNA or gDNA.

Ages ranged from about 18 to 89 years, with residence in about two dozen US areas. Cohort 3 donors were reported recovered after two negative PCRs, clearance, or symptom resolution. Assay: immunoSEQ multiplex PCR; the TCRdb copy retains only in-frame clones and omits some. In the table there are hundreds of thousands of clones, about nine tenths of which are singletons. The source of this sequence is a woman aged 25 to 39 who had recovered from COVID-19. Sequencing was done on a sample of PBMCs or T cells enriched from blood (not recorded which). This chain links TRBV27 with TRBJ1-2; TRBD1 matches at 8 bases. CDR3 coding DNA: TGTGCCAGCAGTCTCGGACAGGGAGGTGCGAGTGGCTACACCTTC. The encoded protein is CASSLGQGGASGYTF.